This T cell receptor beta chain was found in a study of cytomegalovirus exposure and HLA in healthy donors. Broader study findings: Reportedly, diagnosis of cytomegalovirus status by the classifier showed high specificity and sensitivity. The tendency of first-cohort TCR clusters to co-occur in the 120 or so validation repertoires was the finding of a later analysis.

Assay: immunoSEQ multiplex PCR; the TCRdb copy retains only in-frame clones and omits some. The repertoire holds some 74,000 clones, with approximately 93% as singletons. A remark on this clone: Antigen unknown.

V dropped 6 bases and J dropped 2; count of bases not matched to a gene: 6. The CDR3 covers 16 residues. Germline CDR1 is SQVTM and CDR2 is ANQGSEA. The chain employs TRBV29-1 and TRBJ2-6, with TRBD1 identical over 11 bases. The clonotype originates from a woman in her 30s in good health and CMV-seronegative. Input material: PBMCs. CDR3 region: CSVGQGVLAGANVLTF. DNA for the CDR3: TGCAGCGTGGGACAGGGGGTTCTGGCTGGGGCCAACGTCCTGACTTTC.